Detailed here is one T cell receptor (beta chain). This same CDR3 is encoded by further DNA sequences in the sample. The data were taken from a study of shared clonotypes between healthy human individuals. The V gene end was trimmed by 6 bases and the J gene end by 2 bases; junction bases not matched to a gene: 4. The germline V gene has CDR1 MNHEY and CDR2 SVGAGI. This CDR3 comprises 13 residues. Repertoires were generated with immunoSEQ multiplex PCR, while TCRdb's copy carries only in-frame clones and drops some. The table includes more than 2 million clones, 85% to 95% detected once. This chain connects TRBV6-5 to TRBJ2-7, with 7 nucleotides matching TRBD1. The TCR sequence derives from a man aged 18-30 years in good health. Sequences were obtained from naive CD4+ T cells sorted from blood. The subset denotes: CD45RA+ positively selected. CDR3 bases: TGTGCCAGCAGCCGGGACAGCGCCTACGAGCAGTACTTC. This sequence encodes CASSRDSAYEQYF.